This T cell receptor beta chain was profiled in a study of shared T cell receptors in the human thymus. Using immunoSEQ multiplex PCR, the repertoire was profiled, and TCRdb retains in-frame clones only, with some absent. The sample has just under 550,000 clones, about 80% seen once; the top ten hold about 0.014%. J gave up 0 bases and V 10 bases, and 17 bases lay outside the gene matches. This CDR3 comprises 18 residues. The germline V gene encodes CDR1 MDHEN and CDR2 SYDVKM. The same data also went into a second study, on human thymus T cells. As reported in that work: Corrective cardiac operations yielded the resected thymus tissue. The authors found apparently biased V and J gene usage in thymic and blood repertoires. Overlap was high between thymic repertoires from unrelated individuals, as reported in related research.

The chain combines TRBV28 with TRBJ2-1, with 8 bases identical to TRBD2. Material: thymocytes. This clonotype originated in a boy under two years old with a congenital heart defect. CDR3 DNA sequence: TGTGCCACGAGGGAGAGAAAGGACGGGAGGGCCTCCTACAATGAGCAGTTCTTC. As protein: CATRERKDGRASYNEQFF.